The 28 T cell receptor delta chains presented below share a single source sample, sequenced in a study of delta chains in infants with herpesvirus infections. TCR cDNA was made from PBMC RNA with gamma- and delta-chain-specific primers. TCRdb applied CATT to the RT-PCR reads for clone calling. The data contain several thousand delta-chain clones, 32% of them seen just once; the ten biggest clones take up almost 8%. The specimen was peripheral blood, collected at time point 3 of longitudinal follow-up. These receptors all come from a human donor who was a Ugandan infant, either HIV-exposed or HIV-unexposed (not recorded which).

To note about this clone: One base separates it from a far larger clone, so it is likely a read error. The chain carries TRDV2 and TRDJ3; no reliable D call. With 3 bases removed from V and 2 bases from J, the gap between germline ends came to 1 base. CDR1 GEAIGNYY and CDR2 EKD come from the germline V gene. The CDR3 runs to 13 residues. The CDR3 coding sequence is TGTGCCTGTGACGCCTGGGACACCCGACAGATGTTTTTC. Translation: CACDAWDTRQMFF.

Only a few counts were recorded for this clone. This chain uses TRDV1 with TRDJ1; D not resolved. The germline V gene has CDR1 TSWWSYY and CDR2 QGS. V was clipped by 0 bases and J by 8 bases, with 16 bases between them. The CDR3 is 15 residues long. As DNA, the CDR3 is TGTGCTCTTGGGGAACTGAGGTGGCTGGCAAGAAAACTCATCTTT. Amino acid sequence: CALGELRWLARKLIF.

The chain combines TRDV2 with TRDJ1, with D maybe TRDD3 (6 bases). Between the trimmed V and J ends, which lost 0 bases and 2 bases, there was a span of 24 bases. The germline gives CDR1 GEAIGNYY, CDR2 EKD. CDR3 length equals 19 residues. The DNA for the CDR3 is TGTGCCTGTGACACCGTGGGGATGCTATCGCATCGTAAAACCGATAAACTCATCTTT. Translating it yields CACDTVGMLSHRKTDKLIF.

The chain combines TRDV1 with TRDJ1; D perhaps matches TRDD2 (7 bases). V was shortened by 1 base and J by 0 bases, with 33 bases between the two germline ends. The CDR3 has 23 residues. Germline-derived CDR1 and CDR2 are TSWWSYY and QGS. The CDR3 DNA reads as TGTGCTCTTGGGGAACCATTTTATCTTCCTAAAGGGGGACTAAACTTTTACACCGATAAACTCATCTTT. It specifies CALGEPFYLPKGGLNFYTDKLIF.

Sample share makes this clone medium-sized. V is TRDV2 and J is TRDJ3, with TRDD3 identical over 11 bases. Per germline, CDR1 GEAIGNYY and CDR2 EKD. V lost 2 bases and J lost 0; bases outside the gene matches: 2. The CDR3 consists of 18 residues. CDR3 sequence: CACDNTGGYSWDTRQMFF. For the CDR3, the DNA is TGTGCCTGTGACAATACTGGGGGATACTCCTGGGACACCCGACAGATGTTTTTC.

The V and J genes are TRDV2 and TRDJ1; 10 nucleotides align to TRDD3. This CDR3 has 19 residues. The trim removed 0 bases at V and 1 base at J, leaving 13 bases unmatched. Germline loops: CDR1 GEAIGNYY, CDR2 EKD. In nucleotides, the CDR3 is TGTGCCTGTGACACCCTGTTATCGCGTACTGGGGGATCCACCGATAAACTCATCTTT. Its protein is CACDTLLSRTGGSTDKLIF.

The table lists this clone with a few counts. This sequence joins TRDV3 and TRDJ2; TRDD3 matches at 10 bases. Germline CDR1 is TVYSNPD and CDR2 is GDNSRS (reference sequence). V lost 2 bases and J lost 4; bases outside the gene matches: 22. The CDR3 totals 20 residues. In DNA, the CDR3 is TGTGCCTTTGAGCCCCACCTACCGGCTCTGGGGGATAAGCCGACAGCACAACTCTTCTTT. Protein: CAFEPHLPALGDKPTAQLFF.

In its sample, this clone is medium-sized. A much larger clone lies one base from this, so it may be a read error. The same CDR3 is also encoded by other DNA sequences in this sample. This chain links TRDV2 with TRDJ2, with 10 nucleotides matching TRDD3. The trim removed 1 base at V and 5 bases at J, leaving 0 bases unmatched. In germline, CDR1 is GEAIGNYY, CDR2 EKD. The CDR3 is 14 amino acids. CDR3 residues: CACDTLGDTAQLFF. The CDR3, as DNA: TGTGCCTGTGACACACTGGGGGATACAGCACAACTCTTCTTT.

The chain uses TRDV1 and TRDJ1; 10 bases are shared with TRDD3. Germline V CDR1 and CDR2: TSWWSYY, QGS. The CDR3 extends over 23 amino acids. Losses at the gene ends were 1 base for V and 0 bases for J; bases not matched to a gene: 23. The CDR3 DNA is TGTGCTCTTGGGGAACGTTCTTTCCGTCGACTGGGGGATTCCGCCGCGAACACCGATAAACTCATCTTT. Translation gives CALGERSFRRLGDSAANTDKLIF.

V usage is TRDV1 and J usage is TRDJ1, with D uncertain. The CDR3 is 14 residues long. Germline-derived CDR1 and CDR2 are TSWWSYY and QGS. Deletions cut 1 base from V and 1 base from J, with 7 bases between. Here the CDR3 DNA reads TGTGCTCTTGGGGAACAGGGACTCACCGATAAACTCATCTTT. It encodes CALGEQGLTDKLIF.

About this clone: The same CDR3 is also encoded by other DNA sequences in this sample. J is TRDJ3 and V is TRDV2; maybe TRDD3 (5 bases). The CDR3 runs to 18 residues. The V end was cut by 0 bases, the J end by 0 bases, with 11 bases between. Germline V CDR1 and CDR2: GEAIGNYY, EKD. CDR3 sequence reads: CACDTGGFSSWDTRQMFF. The CDR3 bases are TGTGCCTGTGACACCGGGGGTTTTAGCTCCTGGGACACCCGACAGATGTTTTTC.

Judged by abundance, this clone is large. This rearrangement joins TRDV3 to TRDJ1; 13 bases are a match to TRDD3. The CDR3 consists of 25 residues. The J segment lost 0 bases and the V segment lost 3 bases, leaving 34 bases of the junction unmatched. Germline V CDR1 and CDR2: TVYSNPD, GDNSRS (reference sequence). CDR3 DNA: TGTGCCTTGACCATCTTCCTCCCCGAACTGGGGGATACGCGCGGCGGAATCCTGTACACCGATAAACTCATCTTT. Translating gives CALTIFLPELGDTRGGILYTDKLIF.

By frequency in the sample, this clone is medium-sized. V usage is TRDV1 and J usage is TRDJ1, with a possible D match to TRDD3 (6 bases). The V end was cut by 0 bases, the J end by 0 bases, with 17 bases between. The CDR3 is 18 amino acids. Germline V gives CDR1 TSWWSYY, CDR2 QGS. The CDR3 bases are TGTGCTCTTGGGGAACTACCCGGATACTCAGCGTACACCGATAAACTCATCTTT. Protein product: CALGELPGYSAYTDKLIF.

This chain joins TRDV1 and TRDJ1; 8 bases line up with TRDD3. The germline CDR1 and CDR2 sequences are TSWWSYY and QGS. There are 20 residues in the CDR3. V lost 0 bases to trimming and J lost 0 bases; unmatched junction nucleotides: 15. The CDR3 loop is CALGELNVLGALHHTDKLIF. As DNA, the CDR3 is TGTGCTCTTGGGGAACTTAACGTACTGGGGGCCCTCCACCACACCGATAAACTCATCTTT.

This clone counts as medium-sized. Other DNA sequences within the sample encode an identical CDR3. The chain couples TRDV1 to TRDJ3, with D unclear. Trimming removed 0 bases at V and 0 bases at J, with 9 bases between. The germline gives CDR1 TSWWSYY, CDR2 QGS. CDR3 length equals 18 residues. CDR3 bases: TGTGCTCTTGGGGAACTCCCCGAAGGCTCCTGGGACACCCGACAGATGTTTTTC. It translates to CALGELPEGSWDTRQMFF.

A word on this clone: A read error may be the cause here, since a much bigger clone is one base away. The chain has TRDV1 and TRDJ1; 12 nucleotides agree with TRDD3. CDR3 length equals 24 residues. Unmatched junction bases numbered 33, after V lost 4 bases and J lost 6 bases. The germline V gene has CDR1 TSWWSYY and CDR2 QGS. Here the CDR3 DNA reads TGTGCTCTTGGGGGACGGGTGAGTTGGCCTTCCCCTAAAACGGGGACTGGGGGATACTATAAACTCATCTTT. Its protein product is CALGGRVSWPSPKTGTGGYYKLIF.

This chain connects TRDV1 to TRDJ1; 10 bases map to TRDD3. This CDR3 is 20 amino acids long. J gave up 0 bases and V 6 bases, and 19 bases lay outside the gene matches. Germline V gene sequence: CDR1 TSWWSYY, CDR2 QGS. CDR3: CALGASPSLWGILDTDKLIF. The CDR3 nucleotides read TGTGCTCTTGGAGCCTCTCCTTCTCTCTGGGGGATATTGGACACCGATAAACTCATCTTT.

As for this clone: The same CDR3 is also encoded by other DNA sequences in this sample. This chain links TRDV1 with TRDJ1; 11 bases fit TRDD3. The CDR3 is 19 residues long. The J segment lost 3 bases and the V segment lost 0 bases, leaving 12 bases of the junction unmatched. Germline V gene sequence: CDR1 TSWWSYY, CDR2 QGS. The CDR3 DNA reads as TGTGCTCTTGGGGAACTGGTTGTGGGGGATACGCTTGAGGCCGATAAACTCATCTTT. It codes for CALGELVVGDTLEADKLIF.

Of note for this clone: A read error may be the cause here, since a much bigger clone is one base away. This rearrangement joins TRDV2 to TRDJ3; D ambiguous. The CDR3 spans 18 residues. Per the germline V gene, CDR1 is GEAIGNYY and CDR2 is EKD. CDR3 nucleotides: TGTGCCTGTGTCACCCTAATTAACCTCTCCTGGGACACCCGACAGATGTTTTTC. This gives the protein CACVTLINLSWDTRQMFF.

Points on this clone: A read error may account for a junction end that differs from germline. The chain is built from TRDV1 and TRDJ1; 13 nucleotides align to TRDD3. The CDR3 totals 20 residues. Germline CDR1 reads TSWWSYY; CDR2 reads QGS. This CDR3 is CALGARCLLGDTIYTNKLIF. In DNA form, the CDR3 reads TGTGCTCTTGGTGCACGGTGCCTACTGGGGGATACGATTTACACCAATAAACTCATCTTT.

As concerns this clone: Just one base apart from a much larger clone, this may be a read error. The V and J genes are TRDV1 and TRDJ1, with 13 bases matching TRDD3. CDR1 and CDR2 (germline): TSWWSYY, QGS. This CDR3 spans 27 amino acids. Trimming at V came to 3 bases and at J to 0 bases, leaving 34 bases not matched to a gene. The CDR3 nucleotides read TGTGCTCTTGGGGACCCCTTTTCCTACGGACATTTACTGGGGGATACGGAGTATCCCTTGTACACCGATAAACTCATCTTT. The encoded protein is CALGDPFSYGHLLGDTEYPLYTDKLIF.

This clone is medium-sized by share. The chain has TRDV1 and TRDJ1; 10 bases line up with TRDD3. The germline CDR1 and CDR2 sequences are TSWWSYY and QGS. This CDR3 is built from 20 residues. The J segment lost 0 bases and the V segment lost 3 bases, leaving 16 bases of the junction unmatched. CDR3 residues: CALGEIYSHWGIMYTDKLIF. The DNA of the CDR3 is TGTGCTCTTGGGGAGATTTATTCCCACTGGGGGATTATGTACACCGATAAACTCATCTTT.

The sample holds one count of this clone. V is TRDV2 and J is TRDJ1; D unresolved. The CDR3 has 19 residues. Per the germline V gene, CDR1 is GEAIGNYY and CDR2 is EKD. Trimming stripped 6 bases from V and 0 bases from J, with 28 bases between. Here the CDR3 DNA reads TGTGCCTGTCCTGAAAACTACGTCCCGTTTCCCCAGTACACCGATAAACTCATCTTT. Its translation is CACPENYVPFPQYTDKLIF.

The V and J genes are TRDV1 and TRDJ2, with 9 bases identical to TRDD3. Germline CDR1 and CDR2: TSWWSYY and QGS. The J segment lost 5 bases and the V segment lost 1 base, leaving 8 bases of the junction unmatched. The CDR3 runs to 17 residues. The CDR3 loop reads CALGERSRWGITAQLFF. The CDR3 DNA reads TGTGCTCTTGGGGAACGGTCCCGGTGGGGGATAACAGCACAACTCTTCTTT.

This clone was counted a few times. The chain couples TRDV2 to TRDJ3, with a possible D match to TRDD3 (6 bases). In germline, CDR1 is GEAIGNYY, CDR2 EKD. CDR3 length: 19 residues. The V gene lost 1 base and the J gene lost 0 bases, with 15 bases spanning the gap. The CDR3 DNA sequence: TGTGCCTGTGACACTGGGGATCTCTTCAGCTCCTGGGACACCCGACAGATGTTTTTC. Translated, it gives CACDTGDLFSSWDTRQMFF.

This sequence joins TRDV1 and TRDJ1; the match to TRDD2 covers 8 bases. The V segment lost 1 base and the J segment 0 bases; nucleotides outside the gene matches: 7. Germline CDR1 is TSWWSYY and CDR2 is QGS. The CDR3 runs to 17 residues. The CDR3 bases are TGTGCTCTTGGGGAACATCTTCCTACTGGGTACACCGATAAACTCATCTTT. Its translation is CALGEHLPTGYTDKLIF.

This clone is categorized as medium-sized (0.01 to 0.1%). The V call is TRDV2, the J call TRDJ1; TRDD3 agrees at 8 bases. The CDR3 spans 17 residues. The trim removed 0 bases at V and 0 bases at J, leaving 8 bases unmatched. Per the germline V gene, CDR1 is GEAIGNYY and CDR2 is EKD. In DNA form, the CDR3 reads TGTGCCTGTGACACCGTACTGGGGGCTCCGTACACCGATAAACTCATCTTT. Residues: CACDTVLGAPYTDKLIF.

The table lists this clone with a few counts. The V call is TRDV2, the J call TRDJ2, with a tentative D call TRDD3 (5 bases). The CDR3 runs 19 residues. The V gene's germline CDR1 is GEAIGNYY and CDR2 EKD. The V end was cut by 0 bases, the J end by 0 bases, with 19 bases between. CDR3 bases: TGTGCCTGTGACACCGTAGTACCTGTGGGATTCCCTTTGACAGCACAACTCTTCTTT. It yields the protein CACDTVVPVGFPLTAQLFF.